Given below is one T cell receptor beta chain in context. This sample was taken from a study of blood T cell repertoires in COVID-19. On the study more broadly: Collection of acute and convalescent COVID-19 samples took place in the United States, Italy and Spain.

This CDR3 is 17 amino acids long. With 4 bases clipped from V and 3 bases from J, the junction kept 7 bases outside the gene matches. From germline, CDR1 is MGHRA and CDR2 YSYEKL. Clinical history reported by participants formed the basis on which cohorts were assigned. Recovery meant two consecutive negative NP/OP PCR tests, professional clearance, or resolved symptoms. In the original analysis: Amplified reference gene primers provided the basis for estimating nucleated cell counts. Profiled with immunoSEQ multiplex PCR; TCRdb holds only in-frame clones, not every one. V, J and clone size are those of that table, while D and trimming were read from the DNA. The table has 320,000 or so clones, about 90% seen once.

The clonotype originates from a woman aged 25 to 45 who had recovered from COVID-19. Material for sequencing was PBMCs or T cells enriched from blood (not recorded which). The chain recombines TRBV4-1 with TRBJ2-2; 11 nucleotides agree with TRBD2. The CDR3 nucleotides read TGCGCCAGCAGCCGCTTACTAGCGGGGGAGTACACCGGGGAGCTGTTTTTT. Amino acids: CASSRLLAGEYTGELFF.